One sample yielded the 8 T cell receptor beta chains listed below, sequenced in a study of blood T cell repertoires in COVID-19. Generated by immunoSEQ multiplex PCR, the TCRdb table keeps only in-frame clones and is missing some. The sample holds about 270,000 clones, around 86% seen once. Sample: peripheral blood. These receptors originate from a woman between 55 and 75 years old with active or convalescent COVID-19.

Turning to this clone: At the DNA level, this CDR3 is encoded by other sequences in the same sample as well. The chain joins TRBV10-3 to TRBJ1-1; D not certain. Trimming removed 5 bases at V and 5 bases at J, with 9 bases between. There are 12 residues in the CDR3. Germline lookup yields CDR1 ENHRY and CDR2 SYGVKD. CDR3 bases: TGTGCCATCAGTCAGGCGGGAACTGAAGCTTTCTTT. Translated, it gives CAISQAGTEAFF.

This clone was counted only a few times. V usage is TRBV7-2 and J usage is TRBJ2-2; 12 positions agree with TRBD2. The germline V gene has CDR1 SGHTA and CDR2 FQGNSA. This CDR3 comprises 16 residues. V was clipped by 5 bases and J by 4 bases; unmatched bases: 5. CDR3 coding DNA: TGTGCCAGCAGCCTCCTAGCGGGGGGGAGCACCGGGGAGCTGTTTTTT. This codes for CASSLLAGGSTGELFF.

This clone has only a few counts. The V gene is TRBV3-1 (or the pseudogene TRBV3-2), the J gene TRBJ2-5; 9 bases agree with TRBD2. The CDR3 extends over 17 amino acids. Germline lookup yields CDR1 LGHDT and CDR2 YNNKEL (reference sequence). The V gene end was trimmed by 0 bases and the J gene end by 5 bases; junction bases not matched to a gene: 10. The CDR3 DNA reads TGTGCCAGCAGCCAAGATAGCGGAGCGGGGGGCTGGGAGACCCAGTACTTC. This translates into CASSQDSGAGGWETQYF.

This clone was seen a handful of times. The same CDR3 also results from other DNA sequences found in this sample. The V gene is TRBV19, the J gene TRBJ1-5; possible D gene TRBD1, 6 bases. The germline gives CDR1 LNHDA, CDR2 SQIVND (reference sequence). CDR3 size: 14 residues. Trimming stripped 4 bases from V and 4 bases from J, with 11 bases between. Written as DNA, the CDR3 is TGTGCCAGTAGTAGCCTCCAGGGGAATCAGCCCCAGCATTTT. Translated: CASSSLQGNQPQHF.

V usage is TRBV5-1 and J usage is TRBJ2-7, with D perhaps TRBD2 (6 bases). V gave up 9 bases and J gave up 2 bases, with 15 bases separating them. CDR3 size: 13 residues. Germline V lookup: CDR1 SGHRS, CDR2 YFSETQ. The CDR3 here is CATGRGWPYEQYF. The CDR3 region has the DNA TGCGCCACCGGGCGGGGATGGCCCTACGAGCAGTACTTC.

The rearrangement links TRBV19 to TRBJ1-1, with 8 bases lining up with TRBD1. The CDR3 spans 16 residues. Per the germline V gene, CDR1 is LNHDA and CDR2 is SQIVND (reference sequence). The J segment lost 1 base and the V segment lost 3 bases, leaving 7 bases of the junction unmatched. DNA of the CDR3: TGTGCCAGTAGTATCACCAGGGGGCGATGGAACACTGAAGCTTTCTTT. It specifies CASSITRGRWNTEAFF.

In DNA, the CDR3 is TGTGCCAGCAGCCCCATACCGGGACAGGGGAATGAGCAGTTCTTC. Its translation: CASSPIPGQGNEQFF. The V and J genes are TRBV28 and TRBJ2-1; 10 bases align to TRBD1. This CDR3 region has 15 residues. Germline loops: CDR1 MDHEN, CDR2 SYDVKM. Losses at the gene ends were 6 bases for V and 7 bases for J; bases not matched to a gene: 9.

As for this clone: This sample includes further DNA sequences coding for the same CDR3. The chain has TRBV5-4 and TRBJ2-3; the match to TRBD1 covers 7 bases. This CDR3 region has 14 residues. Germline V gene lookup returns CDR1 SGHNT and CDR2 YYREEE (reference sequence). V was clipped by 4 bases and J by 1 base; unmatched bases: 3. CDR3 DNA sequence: TGTGCCAGCAGCCCCGGACAGGGCACAGATACGCAGTATTTT. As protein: CASSPGQGTDTQYF.